This T cell receptor beta chain is drawn from a study of molecular identifiers for immune sequencing clone quantification. Study results and limitations: Among effectors, clones above 20 RNA copies held over 98% of molecules; among naive cells, under 1%.

Germline CDR1 is MNHEY and CDR2 is SVGEGT. V lost 5 bases, J lost 4 bases, and 5 bases stayed unmatched. This CDR3 region has 14 residues. Points on this clonotype: Its specificity is unknown. This could be a read error, since a much larger clone is one nucleotide away.

TCRdb reprocessed the PCR reads with MiXCR, giving one entry per CDR3 protein. The sample lists some 320,000 distinct CDR3 sequences, 20% to 25% seen once, with roughly 0.86% in the top ten. The chain couples TRBV6-2 or TRBV6-3 to TRBJ1-1, with TRBD1 matching 9 bases. This TCR came from a human donor in good health. Some libraries in this study had Jurkat cell RNA spiked in. Material for sequencing was naive CD8+ T cells from blood, with Jurkat cell RNA spiked in. Stated subset: FACS-sorted CD8+CD4-CCR7+CD45RA+ naive T cells. CDR3 sequence reads: CASSIGQGFTEAFF. CDR3 in DNA: TGTGCCAGCAGTATAGGACAGGGGTTCACTGAAGCTTTCTTT.